These T cell receptor beta chains were read from a single sample in a study of T cells after yellow fever vaccination. From the 5' RACE reads, TCRdb called clonotypes with MiXCR, one entry per CDR3 protein. The data contain a few hundred thousand distinct CDR3 sequences, approximately 4.5% of them seen just once; the ten biggest clones take up roughly a fifth. This material consisted of PBMCs, taken 15 days after the yellow fever booster vaccination. Receptors originate from a man aged 18-30 years who received the YFV17D yellow fever vaccine. Both conserved end residues are part of each CDR3. The D gene is left open where the match is weak. Expanded clones get a size class; other rows say once, few or many, or leave the size out.

CDR3aa	CDR3nt	abundance	v_gene	j_gene	d_gene	len
CASSLRTSGTTDTQYF	TGCGCCAGCAGCTTGAGGACTAGCGGGACCACAGATACGCAGTATTTT	few	TRBV5-1	TRBJ2-3	TRBD2	16
CASSLGLAGTYEQYF	TGTGCCAGCAGTTTGGGACTAGCGGGGACCTACGAGCAGTACTTC	many	TRBV28	TRBJ2-7	TRBD2	15
CATSDPTRSKASGAYNEQFF	TGTGCCACCAGTGATCCCACCCGCTCGAAGGCTAGCGGGGCTTACAATGAGCAGTTCTTC	many	TRBV24-1	TRBJ2-1	TRBD2	20
CASSRDTGLRYEQYF	TGCGCCAGCAGCCGGGATACGGGACTACGGTACGAGCAGTACTTC	many	TRBV4-3	TRBJ2-7	TRBD2	15
CASSYSSGGGQETQYF	TGTGCCAGCAGTTACTCCAGCGGTGGGGGGCAAGAGACCCAGTACTTC	few	TRBV6-5	TRBJ2-5	NA	16
CSARGLINEQFF	TGCAGTGCTAGAGGACTGATCAATGAGCAGTTCTTC	many	TRBV20-1	TRBJ2-1	NA	12
CASSLKPIGNTEAFF	TGTGCCAGCAGCTTAAAGCCCATAGGGAACACTGAAGCTTTCTTT	many	TRBV7-9	TRBJ1-1	NA	15
CASSLAPSGDYEQYF	TGTGCCAGCAGCTTAGCCCCTAGCGGGGATTACGAGCAGTACTTC	few	TRBV7-9	TRBJ2-7	TRBD2	15
CSALDKIDQPQHF	TGCAGTGCCCTAGACAAAATTGATCAGCCCCAGCATTTT	many	TRBV20-1	TRBJ1-5	NA	13
CSVVKSSYNEQFF	TGCAGCGTTGTGAAGAGCTCCTACAATGAGCAGTTCTTC	many	TRBV29-1	TRBJ2-1	NA	13
CASSGDQETQYF	TGCGCCAGCAGCGGGGACCAAGAGACCCAGTACTTC	many	TRBV5-1	TRBJ2-5	NA	12
CASSLVSATEAFF	TGTGCCAGCAGTTTAGTGTCAGCGACTGAAGCTTTCTTT	many	TRBV12-3/TRBV12-4	TRBJ1-1	NA	13
CASALWSPVDEQYF	TGCGCCAGCGCCCTGTGGTCCCCAGTAGACGAGCAGTACTTC	few	TRBV5-1	TRBJ2-7	NA	14
CASSLDGETPYF	TGTGCCAGCAGCTTAGATGGGGAAACGCCGTACTTC	many	TRBV11-2	TRBJ2-7	NA	12
CASSFATANSPLHF	TGTGCCAGCAGTTTCGCCACAGCAAATTCACCCCTCCACTTT	NA	TRBV6-5	TRBJ1-6	NA	14
CASSHLRDSHEKLFF	TGTGCCAGCAGTCACCTCCGGGACAGTCATGAAAAACTGTTTTTT	NA	TRBV6-2/TRBV6-3	TRBJ1-4	TRBD1	15
CASSPPGLAGGPETQYF	TGTGCCAGCAGCCCCCCGGGACTAGCGGGGGGGCCAGAGACCCAGTACTTC	NA	TRBV11-2	TRBJ2-5	TRBD2	17
CASSLFGDEQFF	TGTGCCAGCAGTTTATTTGGGGATGAGCAGTTCTTC	many	TRBV28	TRBJ2-1	NA	12
CASSAQATSGGNTQYF	TGTGCCAGCAGCGCCCAAGCGACTAGCGGGGGTAATACGCAGTATTTT	NA	TRBV7-3	TRBJ2-3	TRBD2	16
CATSDFGESSYNEQFF	TGTGCCACCAGTGATTTTGGGGAGAGCTCCTACAATGAGCAGTTCTTC	NA	TRBV24-1	TRBJ2-1	NA	16
CSAPTGYTQYF	TGCAGTGCGCCGACAGGGTATACGCAGTATTTT	many	TRBV20-1	TRBJ2-3	TRBD1	11
CASSESRTGDNTGELFF	TGTGCCAGCAGCGAGTCCCGGACAGGGGACAACACCGGGGAGCTGTTTTTT	few	TRBV2	TRBJ2-2	TRBD1	17
CASSSIWSYEQYF	TGCGCCAGCAGTAGCATTTGGTCGTACGAGCAGTACTTC	NA	TRBV10-1	TRBJ2-7	NA	13
CASSEVADTQYF	TGTGCCAGCAGTGAGGTGGCAGATACGCAGTATTTT	many	TRBV12-3/TRBV12-4	TRBJ2-3	NA	12
CASSLLMITGGGNEETQYF	TGTGCCAGCAGCTTGTTAATGATTACAGGCGGCGGGAATGAAGAGACCCAGTACTTC	NA	TRBV5-6	TRBJ2-5	NA	19
CASRTPNSYEQYF	TGTGCCAGCAGAACACCCAACAGCTACGAGCAGTACTTC	NA	TRBV6-2/TRBV6-3	TRBJ2-7	NA	13
CASSPQGAGRNQPQHF	TGTGCCAGCAGTCCACAGGGGGCAGGTCGCAATCAGCCCCAGCATTTT	few	TRBV12-3/TRBV12-4	TRBJ1-5	TRBD1	16
CSAKTGAKSSYEQYF	TGCAGCGCGAAGACAGGGGCGAAGAGCTCCTACGAGCAGTACTTC	few	TRBV29-1	TRBJ2-7	TRBD1	15
CSVVGGQGGRGYTF	TGCAGCGTTGTGGGGGGACAGGGGGGTCGTGGCTACACCTTC	many	TRBV29-1	TRBJ1-2	TRBD1	14
CASSRQGADTGELFF	TGCGCCAGCAGCCGACAGGGGGCCGACACCGGGGAGCTGTTTTTT	NA	TRBV5-1	TRBJ2-2	TRBD1	15
CASTEHVRNTIYF	TGTGCCAGCACCGAACACGTTAGAAACACCATATATTTT	few	TRBV12-3/TRBV12-4	TRBJ1-3	NA	13
CASSQDRLAGVPETQYF	TGTGCCAGCAGCCAAGATAGGCTAGCGGGGGTTCCGGAGACCCAGTACTTC	few	TRBV3-1	TRBJ2-5	TRBD2	17
CASSLNGGYMGYGYTF	TGTGCCAGCAGCTTAAACGGGGGATACATGGGATATGGCTACACCTTC	many	TRBV7-2	TRBJ1-2	NA	16
CASSRDRGRNEQFF	TGTGCCAGCAGCCGGGACAGGGGGCGAAATGAGCAGTTCTTC	many	TRBV11-2	TRBJ2-1	TRBD1	14
CASSQDQRGGDTQYF	TGCGCCAGCAGCCAAGATCAGCGGGGGGGCGATACGCAGTATTTT	many	TRBV4-3	TRBJ2-3	TRBD2	15
CASSSVSQETQYF	TGTGCCAGCAGTTCCGTTTCTCAAGAGACCCAGTACTTC	few	TRBV12-3/TRBV12-4	TRBJ2-5	NA	13
CSAREGTDTQYF	TGCAGTGCTAGAGAGGGCACAGATACGCAGTATTTT	few	TRBV20-1	TRBJ2-3	NA	12
CASRPTGYNEQFF	TGTGCCAGCAGGCCGACAGGTTACAATGAGCAGTTCTTC	many	TRBV6-2/TRBV6-3	TRBJ2-1	NA	13
CASSFYRSSSHNEQFF	TGTGCCAGCAGCTTCTACCGGAGTAGTTCCCACAATGAGCAGTTCTTC	few	TRBV7-9	TRBJ2-1	NA	16
CASRRGGSPLHF	TGCGCCAGCAGACGTGGCGGATCACCCCTCCACTTT	NA	TRBV5-1	TRBJ1-6	NA	12
CATGGRGRTEAFF	TGTGCCACTGGGGGCAGGGGACGGACTGAAGCTTTCTTT	NA	TRBV7-2	TRBJ1-1	NA	13
CSASTGWGMNSEAFF	TGCAGTGCTAGCACAGGGTGGGGCATGAACTCTGAAGCTTTCTTT	NA	TRBV20-1	TRBJ1-1	NA	15